This T cell receptor (beta chain) emerged from a study of cytomegalovirus exposure and HLA in healthy donors. For this clone: Its specificity is unknown.

Overall study results and limits: Follow-up analysis seemed to connect common viral pathogens with several of the most significant clusters identified. Testing in vitro showed a few CMV-associated chains specific for CMV antigens. Only CMV serostatus was available as immune exposure information.

A multiplex PCR was run with 60 Vbeta primers and 13 Jbeta primers. Assay: immunoSEQ multiplex PCR; the TCRdb copy retains only in-frame clones and omits some. Altogether 120,000 or so clones are present, 75% being singletons, with the ten largest covering roughly 3%. Sequencing input: PBMCs. The sequence came from a woman in her 40s in good health and CMV-seropositive.

CDR3 sequence reads: CASSIYSGFQPQHF. The CDR3 DNA is TGTGCCAGCAGCATTTACAGCGGTTTTCAGCCCCAGCATTTT. V and J are TRBV7-2 and TRBJ1-5; D is unresolved. The CDR3 is 14 residues long. Trimming removed 5 bases at V and 6 bases at J, with 14 bases between. Germline CDR1 reads SGHTA; CDR2 reads FQGNSA.